Shown below are 8 T cell receptor beta chains from a single sample sequenced in a study of control samples from healthy donors and cancer patients. Some clones are missing from TCRdb's copy, which holds only in-frame ones; the method was immunoSEQ multiplex PCR. In the table there are over 85,000 clones, more than 80% of which are singletons. Sequencing used blood. These receptors were collected from a woman aged 25-40 years in good health.

The J gene is TRBJ1-3, the V gene TRBV5-1, with unresolved D. CDR1 is SGHRS, CDR2 YFSETQ, per germline. The CDR3 spans 14 residues. Trimming took 1 base from V and 4 from J, leaving 9 bases between them. CDR3 nucleotides: TGCGCCAGCAGCTTGATGGGTCAGGGAAACACCATATATTTT. Encoded protein: CASSLMGQGNTIYF.

The V and J genes are TRBV10-3 and TRBJ1-3, with 10 bases identical to TRBD1. This CDR3 is 15 amino acids long. Germline CDR1 ENHRY, CDR2 SYGVKD. The V and J ends lost 4 bases and 2 bases, in that order; junction bases with no gene match: 2. The CDR3 protein is CAISGDRGTGNTIYF. The CDR3 nucleotides are TGTGCCATCAGTGGGGACAGGGGCACTGGAAACACCATATATTTT.

This chain uses TRBV3-1 (or the pseudogene TRBV3-2) with TRBJ1-3; D not certain. The CDR3 sequence is 17 residues long. Trimming left V 3 bases short and J 1 base short, with 16 bases between. Germline V gene sequence: CDR1 LGHDT, CDR2 YNNKEL (reference sequence). The CDR3 bases are TGTGCCAGCAGCCAGGCTAAAGGGAGTAGGTCTGGAAACACCATATATTTT. It translates to CASSQAKGSRSGNTIYF.

The chain recombines TRBV6-5 with TRBJ1-6, with a weak D call TRBD1 (5 bases). This CDR3 spans 13 amino acids. CDR1 and CDR2 from the germline V gene are MNHEY and SVGAGI. Trimming took off 7 bases at V and 10 bases at J, with 14 bases between the two ends. CDR3 coding DNA: TGTGCCAGCATTAGGGGTAGGGAGTCACCCCTCCACTTT. It codes for CASIRGRESPLHF.

The chain recombines TRBV24-1 with TRBJ1-2, with 7 bases that match TRBD1. Germline assignment: CDR1 KGHDR and CDR2 SFDVKD. Trimming at V came to 5 bases and at J to 5 bases, leaving 4 bases not matched to a gene. CDR3 length: 13 amino acids. CDR3 sequence: CATSVETGYGYTF. CDR3 sequence (DNA): TGTGCCACCAGTGTGGAGACAGGGTATGGCTACACCTTC.

The chain recombines TRBV7-8 with TRBJ2-7, with 8 bases lining up with TRBD2. The J segment lost 6 bases and the V segment lost 2 bases, leaving 6 bases of the junction unmatched. CDR3 length: 14 residues. Germline assignment: CDR1 SGHVS and CDR2 FQNEAQ. DNA of the CDR3: TGTGCCAGCAGCTTATGGCGGGAGGATTGCGAGCAGTACTTC. This sequence encodes CASSLWREDCEQYF.

This clone was counted between two and nine times. CDR3: CASSDKTENTEAFF. The CDR3 bases are TGTGCCAGCAGTGACAAAACAGAAAACACTGAAGCTTTCTTT. The V gene is TRBV6-1, the J gene TRBJ1-1; D not resolved. CDR1 and CDR2 from the germline V gene are MNHNS and SASEGT. Trimming cost V 3 bases and J 2 bases, with 10 bases left between them. The length of the CDR3 is 14 residues.

This chain links TRBV5-1 with TRBJ2-7; possibly TRBD2 for D (6 bases). The CDR3 totals 14 residues. Germline values: CDR1 SGHRS, CDR2 YFSETQ. V was cut by 5 bases and J by 6 bases, with 18 bases left in between. The CDR3 sequence: CASSPSGVTTEQYF. The CDR3 bases are TGCGCCAGCAGTCCTTCGGGGGTAACCACCGAGCAGTACTTC.